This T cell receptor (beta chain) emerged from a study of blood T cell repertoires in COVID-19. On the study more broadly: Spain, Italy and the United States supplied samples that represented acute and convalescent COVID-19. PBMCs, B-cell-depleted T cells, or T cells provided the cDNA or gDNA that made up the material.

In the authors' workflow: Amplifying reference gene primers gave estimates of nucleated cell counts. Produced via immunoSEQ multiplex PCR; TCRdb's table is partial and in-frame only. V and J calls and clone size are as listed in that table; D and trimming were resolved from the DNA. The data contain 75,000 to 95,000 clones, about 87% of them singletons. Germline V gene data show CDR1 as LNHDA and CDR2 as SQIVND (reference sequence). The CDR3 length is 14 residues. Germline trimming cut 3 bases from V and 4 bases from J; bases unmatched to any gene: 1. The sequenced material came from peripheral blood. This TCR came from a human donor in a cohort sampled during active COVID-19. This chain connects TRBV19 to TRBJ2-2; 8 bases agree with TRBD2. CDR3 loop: CASSMREVTGELFF. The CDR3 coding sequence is TGTGCCAGTAGTATGCGGGAGGTCACCGGGGAGCTGTTTTTT.